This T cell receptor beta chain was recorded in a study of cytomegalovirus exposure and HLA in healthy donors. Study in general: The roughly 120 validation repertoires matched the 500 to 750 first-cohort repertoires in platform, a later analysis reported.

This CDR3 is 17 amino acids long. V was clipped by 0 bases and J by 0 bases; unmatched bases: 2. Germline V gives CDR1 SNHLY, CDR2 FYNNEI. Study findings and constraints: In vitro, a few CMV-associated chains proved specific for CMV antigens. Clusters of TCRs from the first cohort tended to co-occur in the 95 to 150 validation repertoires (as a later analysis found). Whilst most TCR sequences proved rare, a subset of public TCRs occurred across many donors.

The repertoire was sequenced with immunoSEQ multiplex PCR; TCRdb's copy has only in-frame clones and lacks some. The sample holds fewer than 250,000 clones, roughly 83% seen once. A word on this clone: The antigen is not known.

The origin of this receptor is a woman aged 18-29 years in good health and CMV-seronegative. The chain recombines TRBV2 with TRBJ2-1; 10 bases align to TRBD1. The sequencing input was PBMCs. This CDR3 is CASSEAWTGGSYNEQFF. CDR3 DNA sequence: TGTGCCAGCAGTGAAGCTTGGACAGGGGGCTCCTACAATGAGCAGTTCTTC.